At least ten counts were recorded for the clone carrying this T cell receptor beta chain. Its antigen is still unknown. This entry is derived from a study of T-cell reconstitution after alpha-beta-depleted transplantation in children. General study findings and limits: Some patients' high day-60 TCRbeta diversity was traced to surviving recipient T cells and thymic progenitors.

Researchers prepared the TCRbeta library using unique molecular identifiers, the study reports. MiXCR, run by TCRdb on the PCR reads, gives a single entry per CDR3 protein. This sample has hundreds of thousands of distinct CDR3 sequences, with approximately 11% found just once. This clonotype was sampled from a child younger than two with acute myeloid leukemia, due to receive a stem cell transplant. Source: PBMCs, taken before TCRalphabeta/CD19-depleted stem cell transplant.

The CDR3 protein is CATHERELHNEQFF. CDR3 nucleotides: TGTGCCACTCACGAGCGGGAGCTCCACAATGAGCAGTTCTTC. The chain links TRBV15 to TRBJ2-1; 8 bases align to TRBD2. V gave up 9 bases and J gave up 5 bases; unmatched junction bases: 9. The CDR3 length is 14 residues. CDR1 and CDR2 (germline): LNHNV, YYDKDF (reference sequence).